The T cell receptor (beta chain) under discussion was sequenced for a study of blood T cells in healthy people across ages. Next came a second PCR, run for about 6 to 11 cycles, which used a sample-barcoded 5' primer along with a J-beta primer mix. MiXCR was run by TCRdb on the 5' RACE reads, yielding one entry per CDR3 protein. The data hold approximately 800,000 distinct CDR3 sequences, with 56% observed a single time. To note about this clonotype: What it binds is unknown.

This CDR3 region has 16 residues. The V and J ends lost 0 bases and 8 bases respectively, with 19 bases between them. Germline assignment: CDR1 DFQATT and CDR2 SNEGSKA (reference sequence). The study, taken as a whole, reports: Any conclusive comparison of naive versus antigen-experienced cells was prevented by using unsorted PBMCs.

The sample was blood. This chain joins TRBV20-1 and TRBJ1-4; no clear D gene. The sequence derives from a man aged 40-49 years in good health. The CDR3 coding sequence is TGCAGTGCTAGAGATCTCGGGAGATCGGGAGGGGAAAAACTGTTTTTT. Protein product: CSARDLGRSGGEKLFF.